This T cell receptor beta chain stems from a study of CXCR3-negative and CXCR3-positive naive CD8 T cells. General study points: For memory CD8+ cells diversity was much lower, but both naive subsets had comparably high diversity. CXCR3 expression partially decreased after cryopreservation; most assays used fresh PBMCs. A higher hydrophobicity marked the TRB CDR3s of CXCR3-positive naive cells versus CXCR3-negative naive cells. In naive cells, CXCR3-negative and CXCR3-positive subsets had similar TRBV-TRBJ usage; memory cells differed.

The libraries of TRB cDNA were prepared using 5' RACE with UMI labels. Each CDR3 protein gets one entry in TCRdb, which reprocessed the 5' RACE reads and gives no DNA. Its listing shows 150,000 or so distinct CDR3 sequences. Within the CD8+ T cell compartment, naive cells were CD45RO-CCR7+CD27+CD95-. Germline V gene sequence: CDR1 DFQATT, CDR2 SNEGSKA (reference sequence). The CDR3 covers 14 residues. In regard to this clonotype: Its matching antigen is unknown.

The chain recombines TRBV20-1 with TRBJ1-1; the TCRdb D gene call, TRBD1, has no DNA to confirm it. The source is a human donor in good health. Some clones in this sample may be carry-over from other donors' samples. Sample: naive CXCR3+ CD8+ T cells from blood. Subset specified: CD45RO-CCR7+CD27+CD95- naive CD8+ T cells expressing CXCR3 (TNR3+). CDR3 residues: CSARRQGANTEAFF.